This entry concerns a single T cell receptor beta chain. The V end lost 1 base, the J end lost 3 bases, and 9 bases lay between the germline ends. This CDR3 spans 14 amino acids. Germline values: CDR1 SGHTA, CDR2 FQGTGA. The data were taken from a study of blood T cell repertoires in COVID-19. Enrolled during active infection, Seattle patients were then followed longitudinally. Produced via immunoSEQ multiplex PCR; TCRdb's table is partial and in-frame only. Counted here are tens of thousands of clones, 70% to 90% occurring once; the ten biggest clones make up about 6%. V is TRBV7-3 and J is TRBJ2-5, with D possibly TRBD1 on 6 matching bases. This sequence originates from a man older than 75 with COVID-19, enrolled during active disease. The sequencing input was peripheral blood. The CDR3 nucleotides read TGTGCCAGCAGCTTAAATCCAGGGGAAGAGACCCAGTACTTC. Amino acids: CASSLNPGEETQYF.